One sample yielded the 15 T cell receptor beta chains listed below, sequenced in a study of blood T cell repertoires in COVID-19. Sequenced by immunoSEQ multiplex PCR; TCRdb stores in-frame clones only, minus some. The sample consists of roughly 82,000 clones, 83% of them appearing once. Sequenced material: peripheral blood. These receptors all come from a woman aged 60 to 75 with acute or convalescent COVID-19.

Only one count was recorded for this clone. The chain joins TRBV3-1 (or the pseudogene TRBV3-2) to TRBJ2-3, with 9 positions matching TRBD2. CDR3 size: 15 residues. The junction had 2 bases not matched to a gene; V was cut back by 2 bases and J by 2 bases. In germline, CDR1 is LGHDT, CDR2 YNNKEL (reference sequence). The DNA of the CDR3 is TGTGCCAGCAGCCAACTAGCGGGGTCCACAGATACGCAGTATTTT. This encodes CASSQLAGSTDTQYF.

This clone was seen just once. The V gene is TRBV12-5, the J gene TRBJ2-5; 9 bases line up with TRBD2. V lost 3 bases and J lost 4; bases outside the gene matches: 3. This CDR3 contains 14 residues. Germline CDR1 and CDR2: LGHNT and FRNRAP. For the CDR3, the DNA is TGTGCTAGTGGTTTCCAGCGGGGGGCAGAGACCCAGTACTTC. It yields the protein CASGFQRGAETQYF.

The sample holds a few counts of this clone. V gene TRBV30 combines with J gene TRBJ1-1; D remains ambiguous. The CDR3 sequence is 13 residues long. Trimming took 4 bases from V and 1 from J, leaving 10 bases between them. Germline V lookup: CDR1 GTSNPN, CDR2 SVGIG (reference sequence). CDR3 in amino acids: CAWKRDSNTEAFF. Written as DNA, the CDR3 is TGTGCCTGGAAGCGGGATTCGAACACTGAAGCTTTCTTT.

This clone was picked up one time. The chain couples TRBV5-1 to TRBJ2-1; TRBD1 matches 7 bases. Germline CDR1 and CDR2: SGHRS and YFSETQ. J lost 5 bases, V lost 0 bases, and 2 bases had no gene match. There are 14 residues in the CDR3. This CDR3 is CASSLVRGNNEQFF. In DNA, the CDR3 is TGCGCCAGCAGCTTGGTCAGGGGGAACAATGAGCAGTTCTTC.

The rearrangement uses TRBV6-5 and TRBJ2-1, with TRBD1 as a possible D gene (6 bases). The length of the CDR3 is 15 residues. V lost 6 bases to trimming and J lost 6 bases, with 18 bases between them. Germline assignment: CDR1 MNHEY and CDR2 SVGAGI. The CDR3: CASSQQGKVFNEQFF. CDR3 nucleotide sequence: TGTGCCAGCAGCCAGCAGGGGAAGGTATTCAATGAGCAGTTCTTC.

Only one count was recorded for this clone. V usage is TRBV24-1 and J usage is TRBJ2-5, with 9 bases lining up with TRBD1. Trimming removed 7 bases from V and 4 bases from J; junction bases left unmatched: 9. The CDR3 is made up of 15 amino acids. CDR1 is KGHDR and CDR2 is SFDVKD in the germline V gene. Written as DNA, the CDR3 is TGTGCCACCAGCCCACAGGGGGCGCTCCGAGAGACCCAGTACTTC. Translating gives CATSPQGALRETQYF.

The chain couples TRBV6-1 to TRBJ1-2; a weak D match, TRBD1 (5 bases). V lost 6 bases and J lost 8, with 16 bases in between. The CDR3 length is 13 residues. Germline V gives CDR1 MNHNS, CDR2 SASEGT. DNA of the CDR3: TGTGCCAGCAGCGCCGGGGGTGGGAGCGGCTACACCTTC. Amino acids: CASSAGGGSGYTF.

The J gene is TRBJ2-5, the V gene TRBV6-2 or TRBV6-3; TRBD2 agrees at 9 bases. Germline V gene lookup returns CDR1 MNHEY and CDR2 SVGEGT. The V gene end was trimmed by 5 bases and the J gene end by 5 bases; junction bases not matched to a gene: 6. The CDR3 is 14 residues long. CDR3 loop: CASSRGLARETQYF. In nucleotides, the CDR3 is TGTGCCAGCAGTAGAGGACTAGCGAGGGAGACCCAGTACTTC.

The V gene is TRBV9, the J gene TRBJ1-6; D possibly corresponds to TRBD1 (6 bases). The length of the CDR3 is 16 residues. Germline V lookup: CDR1 SGDLS, CDR2 YYNGEE. V was shortened by 0 bases and J by 7 bases, with 14 bases between the two germline ends. CDR3: CASSVASTGANSPLHF. The DNA for the CDR3 is TGTGCCAGCAGCGTAGCTTCGACAGGAGCAAATTCACCCCTCCACTTT.

The chain is built from TRBV6-5 and TRBJ2-4, with D possibly TRBD1 on 6 matching bases. Trimming cost V 6 bases and J 7 bases, with 16 bases left between them. The germline V gene encodes CDR1 MNHEY and CDR2 SVGAGI. The CDR3 spans 14 residues. CDR3 bases: TGTGCCAGCAGCCCCGACAGGCTCCAGAACATTCAGTACTTC. It encodes CASSPDRLQNIQYF.

This chain uses TRBV7-2 with TRBJ2-5; TRBD2 matches 10 bases. The CDR3 length is 16 residues. Unmatched junction bases numbered 7, after V lost 1 base and J lost 5 bases. Germline V CDR1 and CDR2: SGHTA, FQGNSA. CDR3 protein: CASSLGSLAGKETQYF. The CDR3 coding sequence is TGTGCCAGCAGCTTAGGGTCACTAGCGGGGAAGGAGACCCAGTACTTC. Combining the CDR3 with reference TRBV7-2 and TRBJ2-5 gives the whole variable domain GAGVSQSPSNKVTEKGKDVELRCDPISGHTALYWYRQSLGQGLEFLIYFQGNSAPDKSGLPSDRFSAERTGGSVSTLTIQRTQQEDSAVYLCASSLGSLAGKETQYFGPGTRLLVL.

The rearrangement links TRBV14 to TRBJ1-1; tentative D call: TRBD1 (5 bases). This CDR3 is 14 amino acids long. Per germline, CDR1 SGHDN and CDR2 FVKESK. Trimming took off 0 bases at V and 8 bases at J, with 13 bases between the two ends. The CDR3: CASSQDWGSIEAFF. The CDR3 DNA sequence: TGTGCCAGCAGCCAAGATTGGGGCAGTATCGAAGCTTTCTTT.

V is TRBV7-2 and J is TRBJ1-1; TRBD1 is a possible D gene (6 bases). Germline lookup yields CDR1 SGHTA and CDR2 FQGNSA. The CDR3 contains 14 residues. V was trimmed by 0 bases and J by 4 bases, leaving 9 bases between them. The CDR3 nucleotides read TGTGCCAGCAGCTTAGCACAGGGATCCACTGAAGCTTTCTTT. Its translation is CASSLAQGSTEAFF.

This clone was detected only once. The gene calls are TRBV5-6 and TRBJ2-2; weak D call: TRBD2 (7 bases). V was pared by 0 bases and J by 7 bases, with 16 bases between. This CDR3 spans 16 amino acids. Germline assignment: CDR1 SGHDT and CDR2 YYEEEE. The CDR3 DNA reads TGTGCCAGCAGCTTGGACAGGGAGGGAATCATCGGGGAGCTGTTTTTT. Protein product: CASSLDREGIIGELFF.

The chain has TRBV5-5 and TRBJ1-1; 7 nucleotides match TRBD1. In germline, CDR1 is SGHKS, CDR2 YYEKEE (reference sequence). The CDR3 is made up of 14 amino acids. Trimming at V came to 3 bases and at J to 2 bases, leaving 4 bases not matched to a gene. CDR3 amino acids: CASSSTGSNTEAFF. Written as DNA, the CDR3 is TGTGCCAGCAGCTCGACAGGGAGCAACACTGAAGCTTTCTTT.